This T cell receptor beta chain appears in the sequencing data of a study of T cells in Graves' hyperthyroidism and ophthalmopathy. Looking at the study overall: Peripheral blood specimens were obtained at initial diagnosis, prior to any treatment. Regarding the study as a whole: Blood also contained most expanded thyroid clonotypes above 0.001.

This clonotype was counted ten times or more. What it recognizes is unknown. RNA transcripts yielded amplified TCR beta CDR3 regions. During a first-round RT-PCR of the TCR CDR3, the HTBI primer set was used. TCRdb used MiXCR to reprocess the multiplex PCR reads, holding one entry per CDR3 protein. The data contain about 590,000 distinct CDR3 sequences, around 14% of them singletons. CDR3 size: 15 residues. V was pared by 5 bases and J by 7 bases, with 20 bases between. Every diagnosis used clinical symptoms, serum thyroxine and TRAb, thyroid ultrasound and orbital computed tomography. The authors obtained PBMCs from roughly 9.7 ml of fresh peripheral blood.

Sequencing was performed on blood. V is TRBV12-3 or TRBV12-4 and J is TRBJ2-5; D possibly uses TRBD1 or TRBD2 (5 bases each). The clonotype comes from a woman aged 25 to 39 with Graves' hyperthyroidism. Here the CDR3 DNA reads TGTGCCAGCAGTCCCGGGACGAGTAATGTTGGGACCCAGTACTTC. This encodes CASSPGTSNVGTQYF.